The rows below give T cell receptor beta chains drawn from one sample of a study of blood T cell repertoires in COVID-19. The protocol was immunoSEQ multiplex PCR, while the TCRdb copy is restricted to in-frame clones and leaves out a portion. The sample contains approximately 220,000 clones, 90% of which appear only once. The sample consisted of PBMCs or T cells enriched from blood (not recorded which). The receptors derive from a man in his thirties or forties who had been exposed to COVID-19. Both conserved end residues are part of each CDR3. Fields, in order: clone size, V gene, J gene, D gene, CDR3 protein, CDR3 DNA. A D gene is named only where the DNA matches it firmly. Size tells how often a clone was seen (once, few, many) or the class of an expanded clone, and some rows leave it out.

size: NA; V: TRBV15; J: TRBJ1-1; D: TRBD1; CDR3: CATSRERDRDTEAFF; DNA: TGTGCCACCAGCAGAGAGAGGGACAGGGACACTGAAGCTTTCTTT
size: NA; V: TRBV6-2/TRBV6-3; J: TRBJ1-1; D: TRBD1; CDR3: CASRYRTGWPWAEAFF; DNA: TGTGCCAGCAGATACCGGACAGGATGGCCGTGGGCTGAAGCTTTCTTT
size: many; V: TRBV5-1; J: TRBJ2-3; D: NA; CDR3: CASSLDGGAEDTQYF; DNA: TGCGCCAGCAGCTTGGATGGGGGGGCGGAAGATACGCAGTATTTT
size: few; V: TRBV2; J: TRBJ2-1; D: NA; CDR3: CASSRGNNEQFF; DNA: TGTGCCAGCAGTCGGGGAAACAATGAGCAGTTCTTC
size: NA; V: TRBV2; J: TRBJ2-3; D: NA; CDR3: CASSFELHTQYF; DNA: TGTGCCAGCAGTTTCGAGCTCCATACGCAGTATTTT
size: NA; V: TRBV4-1; J: TRBJ2-3; D: TRBD2; CDR3: CASSTLAGERDTQYF; DNA: TGCGCCAGCAGCACCCTGGCGGGGGAGAGAGATACGCAGTATTTT
size: NA; V: TRBV19; J: TRBJ1-1; D: NA; CDR3: CASSIVGLSGAFF; DNA: TGTGCCAGTAGTATAGTTGGCCTGAGCGGAGCTTTCTTT
size: NA; V: TRBV2; J: TRBJ2-1; D: TRBD2; CDR3: CASSLAASVNEQFF; DNA: TGTGCCAGCAGTCTAGCGGCGTCTGTCAATGAGCAGTTCTTC
size: NA; V: TRBV27; J: TRBJ1-2; D: NA; CDR3: CASSRLGSDYGYTF; DNA: TGTGCCAGCAGTCGACTCGGCTCGGACTATGGCTACACCTTC
size: NA; V: TRBV3-1/TRBV3-2; J: TRBJ2-3; D: TRBD1; CDR3: CASSGGTGSTDTQYF; DNA: TGTGCCAGCAGCGGAGGGACAGGGAGCACAGATACGCAGTATTTT
size: once; V: TRBV5-4; J: TRBJ2-7; D: TRBD2; CDR3: CASSSQLAGASYEQYF; DNA: TGTGCCAGCAGCTCCCAACTAGCGGGGGCATCCTACGAGCAGTACTTC
size: NA; V: TRBV27; J: TRBJ1-6; D: NA; CDR3: CASSLSPGPNSPLHF; DNA: TGTGCCAGCAGTTTATCCCCAGGGCCTAATTCACCCCTCCACTTT
size: NA; V: TRBV12-3/TRBV12-4; J: TRBJ2-3; D: NA; CDR3: CASTHPQDTQYF; DNA: TGTGCCAGCACACATCCCCAAGATACGCAGTATTTT
size: NA; V: TRBV5-4; J: TRBJ2-5; D: TRBD1; CDR3: CASSGTQGAWETQYF; DNA: TGTGCCAGCAGCGGAACTCAGGGGGCGTGGGAGACCCAGTACTTC
size: once; V: TRBV6-5; J: TRBJ2-2; D: NA; CDR3: CASRYRVDTGELFF; DNA: TGTGCCAGCCGATACAGGGTAGACACCGGGGAGCTGTTTTTT
size: NA; V: TRBV9; J: TRBJ1-6; D: TRBD1; CDR3: CASSAVLGTGDSPLHF; DNA: TGTGCCAGCAGCGCGGTCCTCGGGACAGGAGATTCACCCCTCCACTTT
size: NA; V: TRBV4-1; J: TRBJ1-5; D: NA; CDR3: CASSPGGRGSNQPQHF; DNA: TGCGCCAGCAGCCCGGGGGGCCGGGGGAGCAATCAGCCCCAGCATTTT
size: NA; V: TRBV5-4; J: TRBJ2-3; D: TRBD2; CDR3: CASSDVGGADTQYF; DNA: TGTGCCAGCAGCGACGTCGGGGGGGCAGATACGCAGTATTTT
size: once; V: TRBV18; J: TRBJ2-5; D: NA; CDR3: CASSRDYQETQYF; DNA: TGTGCCAGCTCACGGGACTACCAAGAGACCCAGTACTTC
size: NA; V: TRBV7-7; J: TRBJ2-2; D: NA; CDR3: CASSRSIQAANTGELFF; DNA: TGTGCCAGCAGTCGAAGCATACAGGCCGCGAACACCGGGGAGCTGTTTTTT
size: NA; V: TRBV3-1/TRBV3-2; J: TRBJ2-2; D: NA; CDR3: CASSQEVAATGELFF; DNA: TGTGCCAGCAGCCAAGAGGTAGCAGCCACAGGGGAGCTGTTTTTT
size: NA; V: TRBV5-4; J: TRBJ1-6; D: NA; CDR3: CASSLQGPFRNSPLHF; DNA: TGTGCCAGCAGCTTGCAGGGTCCCTTTAGGAATTCACCCCTCCACTTT
size: NA; V: TRBV2; J: TRBJ2-1; D: NA; CDR3: CASQSGPRMGEQFF; DNA: TGTGCCAGCCAAAGCGGACCCCGAATGGGTGAGCAGTTCTTC
size: NA; V: TRBV27; J: TRBJ2-3; D: TRBD2; CDR3: CASSSTSGTQYF; DNA: TGTGCCAGCAGCTCCACTAGCGGTACGCAGTATTTT
size: NA; V: TRBV7-8; J: TRBJ1-2; D: NA; CDR3: CASSLVAPLYTF; DNA: TGTGCCAGCAGCTTAGTAGCCCCCCTCTACACCTTC
size: NA; V: TRBV7-7; J: TRBJ1-4; D: NA; CDR3: CASSSRGGHGYHRLFF; DNA: TGTGCCAGCAGCTCTAGGGGGGGACACGGGTATCATAGACTGTTTTTT
size: NA; V: TRBV4-1; J: TRBJ2-5; D: TRBD2; CDR3: CASSQAGGPETQYF; DNA: TGCGCCAGCAGCCAGGCGGGGGGGCCAGAGACCCAGTACTTC
size: NA; V: TRBV6-5; J: TRBJ1-5; D: NA; CDR3: CASTRGSNQPQHF; DNA: TGTGCCAGCACCCGGGGGAGCAATCAGCCCCAGCATTTT
size: NA; V: TRBV29-1; J: TRBJ1-5; D: NA; CDR3: CSVSDGGSDQPQHF; DNA: TGCAGCGTTTCAGACGGGGGTTCGGATCAGCCCCAGCATTTT
size: NA; V: TRBV11-2; J: TRBJ1-5; D: NA; CDR3: CASSLDFPGVSNQPQHF; DNA: TGTGCCAGCAGCTTAGATTTCCCGGGGGTTAGCAATCAGCCCCAGCATTTT
size: few; V: TRBV5-1; J: TRBJ1-1; D: NA; CDR3: CASSPGQGRTEAFF; DNA: TGCGCCAGCTCTCCTGGGCAGGGGAGAACTGAAGCTTTCTTT
size: NA; V: TRBV7-9; J: TRBJ2-6; D: NA; CDR3: CASSFQLTGANVLTF; DNA: TGTGCCAGCAGCTTTCAACTCACTGGGGCCAACGTCCTGACTTTC
size: NA; V: TRBV27; J: TRBJ1-2; D: NA; CDR3: CASSLWQGNGYTF; DNA: TGTGCCAGCAGTTTATGGCAGGGTAATGGCTACACCTTC
size: NA; V: TRBV25-1; J: TRBJ2-3; D: NA; CDR3: CASSEPGLRTDTQYF; DNA: TGTGCCAGCAGTGAGCCGGGACTCCGCACAGATACGCAGTATTTT
size: once; V: TRBV7-9; J: TRBJ1-6; D: TRBD1; CDR3: CASSPRGHAPSSPLHF; DNA: TGTGCCAGCAGCCCTAGGGGGCATGCCCCGAGTTCACCCCTCCACTTT
size: NA; V: TRBV4-3; J: TRBJ1-6; D: TRBD1; CDR3: CASSQDIPETWTGMYSPLHF; DNA: TGCGCCAGCAGCCAAGACATTCCTGAAACTTGGACAGGGATGTATTCACCCCTCCACTTT
size: NA; V: TRBV28; J: TRBJ1-1; D: NA; CDR3: CASSLQGSEAFF; DNA: TGTGCCAGCAGTTTACAGGGAAGTGAAGCTTTCTTT
size: once; V: TRBV2; J: TRBJ2-2; D: TRBD1; CDR3: CASSEQGALVTGELFF; DNA: TGTGCCAGCAGCGAGCAGGGGGCTCTAGTTACCGGGGAGCTGTTTTTT
size: few; V: TRBV6-5; J: TRBJ2-6; D: TRBD1; CDR3: CASRTDRGANVLTF; DNA: TGTGCCAGCAGAACGGACAGGGGGGCCAACGTCCTGACTTTC
size: NA; V: TRBV19; J: TRBJ2-3; D: TRBD2; CDR3: CASSKGSGGLTDTQYF; DNA: TGTGCCAGTAGTAAGGGTAGCGGGGGGCTCACAGATACGCAGTATTTT
size: NA; V: TRBV5-1; J: TRBJ1-1; D: TRBD1; CDR3: CASSLASDRAYSNTEAFF; DNA: TGCGCCAGCAGCTTGGCCTCGGACAGGGCTTACTCGAACACTGAAGCTTTCTTT
size: NA; V: TRBV4-3; J: TRBJ2-7; D: TRBD1; CDR3: CASSQDRAGQGSYEQYF; DNA: TGCGCCAGCAGCCAAGATCGTGCGGGACAGGGGAGCTACGAGCAGTACTTC
size: NA; V: TRBV12-3/TRBV12-4; J: TRBJ2-2; D: NA; CDR3: CASSLAQGGELFF; DNA: TGTGCCAGCAGTTTAGCGCAGGGCGGGGAGCTGTTTTTT
size: NA; V: TRBV5-6; J: TRBJ2-3; D: NA; CDR3: CASSLDLGTDTQYF; DNA: TGTGCCAGCAGCTTGGATCTAGGAACAGATACGCAGTATTTT
size: once; V: TRBV6-1; J: TRBJ2-7; D: NA; CDR3: CASSERVGQSYEQYF; DNA: TGTGCCAGCAGTGAAAGGGTGGGACAATCCTACGAGCAGTACTTC
size: NA; V: TRBV5-1; J: TRBJ2-2; D: TRBD1; CDR3: CASSLVRGPTGELFF; DNA: TGCGCCAGCAGCTTGGTAAGGGGGCCGACCGGGGAGCTGTTTTTT
size: NA; V: TRBV4-1; J: TRBJ2-2; D: NA; CDR3: CASTTPGTGELFF; DNA: TGCGCCAGCACCACCCCCGGGACCGGGGAGCTGTTTTTT
size: NA; V: TRBV27; J: TRBJ1-4; D: TRBD1; CDR3: CASSLSWGTVEKLFF; DNA: TGTGCCAGCAGTTTATCGTGGGGGACAGTCGAAAAACTGTTTTTT
size: NA; V: TRBV28; J: TRBJ2-7; D: NA; CDR3: CASSSIGGASYEQYF; DNA: TGTGCCAGCAGTTCTATTGGGGGCGCCTCCTACGAGCAGTACTTC
size: NA; V: TRBV5-1; J: TRBJ1-4; D: TRBD1; CDR3: CASSLTQGGEKLFF; DNA: TGCGCCAGCAGCTTGACCCAGGGGGGCGAAAAACTGTTTTTT
size: NA; V: TRBV18; J: TRBJ2-2; D: NA; CDR3: CASSPLNAGRKTANTGELFF; DNA: TGTGCCAGCTCACCACTTAATGCGGGCAGGAAGACCGCGAACACCGGGGAGCTGTTTTTT
size: NA; V: TRBV11-2; J: TRBJ1-2; D: TRBD1; CDR3: CASSPGQGPYGYTF; DNA: TGTGCCAGCAGCCCGGGACAGGGACCCTATGGCTACACCTTC
size: NA; V: TRBV3-1/TRBV3-2; J: TRBJ1-4; D: TRBD1; CDR3: CASSHADRRSEKLFF; DNA: TGTGCCAGCAGCCATGCGGACAGGCGTTCTGAAAAACTGTTTTTT
size: NA; V: TRBV10-3; J: TRBJ1-5; D: NA; CDR3: CAISDSVGNQPQHF; DNA: TGTGCCATCAGTGACAGTGTTGGCAATCAGCCCCAGCATTTT
size: NA; V: TRBV6-1; J: TRBJ1-6; D: TRBD1; CDR3: CASSDPGGSYNSPLHF; DNA: TGTGCCAGCAGTGACCCAGGGGGGTCCTATAATTCACCCCTCCACTTT